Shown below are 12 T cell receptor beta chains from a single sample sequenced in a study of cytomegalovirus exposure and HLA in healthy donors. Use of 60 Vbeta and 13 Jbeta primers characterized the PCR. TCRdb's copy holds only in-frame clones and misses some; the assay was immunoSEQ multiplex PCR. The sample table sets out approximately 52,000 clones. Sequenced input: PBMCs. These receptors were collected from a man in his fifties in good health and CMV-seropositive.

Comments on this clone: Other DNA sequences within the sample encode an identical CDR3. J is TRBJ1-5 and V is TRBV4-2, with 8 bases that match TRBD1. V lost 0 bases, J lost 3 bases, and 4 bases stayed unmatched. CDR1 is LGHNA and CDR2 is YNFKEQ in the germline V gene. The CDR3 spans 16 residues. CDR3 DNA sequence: TGTGCCAGCAGCCAAGAGAGGGGACAGGTCAATCAGCCCCAGCATTTT. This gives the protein CASSQERGQVNQPQHF.

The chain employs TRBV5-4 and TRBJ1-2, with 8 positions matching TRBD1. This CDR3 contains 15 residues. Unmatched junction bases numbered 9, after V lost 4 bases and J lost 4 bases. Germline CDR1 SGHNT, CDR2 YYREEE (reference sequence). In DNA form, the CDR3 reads TGTGCCAGCAGCGGGAGACAGGGGTTGATCTATGGCTACACCTTC. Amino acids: CASSGRQGLIYGYTF.

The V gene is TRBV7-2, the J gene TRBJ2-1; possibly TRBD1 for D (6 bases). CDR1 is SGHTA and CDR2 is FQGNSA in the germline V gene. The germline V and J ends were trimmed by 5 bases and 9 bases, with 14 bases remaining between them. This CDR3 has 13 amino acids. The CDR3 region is CASSPHREGEQFF. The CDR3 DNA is TGTGCCAGCAGCCCCCACAGGGAAGGTGAGCAGTTCTTC.

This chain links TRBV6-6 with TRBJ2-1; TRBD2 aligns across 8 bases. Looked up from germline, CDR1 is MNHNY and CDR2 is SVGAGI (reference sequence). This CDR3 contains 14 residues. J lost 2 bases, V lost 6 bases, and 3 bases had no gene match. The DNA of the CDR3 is TGTGCCAGCAGATCACTAGCGGCCTACAATGAGCAGTTCTTC. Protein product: CASRSLAAYNEQFF.

This CDR3 is CASSQQGGQPQHF. DNA for the CDR3: TGCGCCAGCAGTCAGCAGGGTGGTCAGCCCCAGCATTTT. The chain recombines TRBV10-2 with TRBJ1-5; D may be TRBD1 (5 bases). The CDR3 contains 13 residues. Germline CDR1 is WSHSY and CDR2 is SAAADI. Trimming removed 5 bases from V and 6 bases from J, with 11 bases in between.

The CDR3 loop reads CSVGGQRETQYF. The CDR3 DNA is TGCAGCGTGGGGGGACAGCGGGAGACCCAGTACTTC. This sequence joins TRBV29-1 and TRBJ2-5, with D perhaps matching TRBD1 (7 bases). V shed 6 bases and J shed 5 bases, with 13 bases lying between them. CDR3 length: 12 residues. Germline CDR1 reads SQVTM; CDR2 reads ANQGSEA.

This chain's CDR3 is CASSLGGSFAGANVLTF. The CDR3 DNA reads TGTGCCAGCAGCTTAGGAGGGAGCTTCGCTGGGGCCAACGTCCTGACTTTC. The chain combines TRBV7-9 with TRBJ2-6; possibly TRBD2 for D (5 bases). The CDR3 loop spans 17 amino acids. CDR1 is SEHNR and CDR2 is FQNEAQ in the germline V gene (reference sequence). V was clipped by 1 base and J by 2 bases, with 12 bases between them. Based on the CDR3 plus reference TRBV7-9 and TRBJ2-6, the full variable domain is DTGVSQNPRHKITKRGQNVTFRCDPISEHNRLYWYRQTLGQGPEFLTYFQNEAQLEKSRLLSDRFSAERPKGSFSTLEIQRTEQGDSAMYLCASSLGGSFAGANVLTFGAGSRLTVL.

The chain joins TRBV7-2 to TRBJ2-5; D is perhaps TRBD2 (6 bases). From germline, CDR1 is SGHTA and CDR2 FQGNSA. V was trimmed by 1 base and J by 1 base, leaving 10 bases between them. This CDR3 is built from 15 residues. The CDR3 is CASSLDAGPQETQYF. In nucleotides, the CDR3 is TGTGCCAGCAGCTTAGACGCGGGGCCCCAAGAGACCCAGTACTTC.

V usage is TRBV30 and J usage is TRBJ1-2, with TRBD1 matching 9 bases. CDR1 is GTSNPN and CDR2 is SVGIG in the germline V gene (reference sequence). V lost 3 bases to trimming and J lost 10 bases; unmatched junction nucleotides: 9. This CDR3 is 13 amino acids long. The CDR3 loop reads CAWSPGTGRPYTF. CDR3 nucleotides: TGTGCCTGGAGCCCCGGGACAGGGCGCCCCTACACCTTC.

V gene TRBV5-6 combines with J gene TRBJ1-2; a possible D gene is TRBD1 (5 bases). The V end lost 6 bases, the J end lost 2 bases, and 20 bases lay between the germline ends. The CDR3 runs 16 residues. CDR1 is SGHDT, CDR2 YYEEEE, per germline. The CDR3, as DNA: TGTGCCAGCACCCCTTGGGATCATGGGGGGAACTATGGCTACACCTTC. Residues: CASTPWDHGGNYGYTF.

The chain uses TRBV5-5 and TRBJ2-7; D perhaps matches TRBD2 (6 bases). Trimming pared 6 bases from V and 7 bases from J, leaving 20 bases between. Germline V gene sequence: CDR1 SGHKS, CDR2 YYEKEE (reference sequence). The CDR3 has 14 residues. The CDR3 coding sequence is TGTGCCAGCATCTCGCCCTCGCGGGGCTGGGAGCAGTACTTC. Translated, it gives CASISPSRGWEQYF.

CDR3 amino acids: CASSIPGGNSPLHF. CDR3 DNA: TGTGCCAGTAGTATTCCAGGTGGAAATTCACCCCTCCACTTT. V gene TRBV19 combines with J gene TRBJ1-6; no firm D call. The germline CDR1 and CDR2 sequences are LNHDA and SQIVND (reference sequence). CDR3 length equals 14 residues. V was pared by 3 bases and J by 7 bases, with 10 bases between.